This T cell receptor beta chain was captured by sequencing in a study of cytomegalovirus exposure and HLA in healthy donors. Whole-study context: Findings of an earlier analysis included under 140 million unique TCR beta sequences from 170 million or so T cells. Study-level points and caveats: As was reported, the classifier diagnosed cytomegalovirus status with high specificity and sensitivity. TCR beta chains associated with HLA were, in a later analysis, more clonally expanded than equally common others. Sequencing likely produced, as an artifact, a cluster of highly shared sequence variants.

This CDR3 comprises 18 residues. The germline V gene has CDR1 MGHRA and CDR2 YSYEKL. The V gene lost 0 bases and the J gene lost 3 bases, with 17 bases spanning the gap. On this clone: The antigen is not known.

The PCR made use of 60 Vbeta and 13 Jbeta primers. Data came from immunoSEQ multiplex PCR; TCRdb stores just in-frame clones and leaves some out. This table lists some 200,000 clones. The genes are TRBV4-1 and TRBJ2-2; the D gene is possibly TRBD2 (8 bases). The sequence was obtained from a boy younger than 18 in good health and CMV-seronegative. The sequenced sample consisted of PBMCs. The DNA for the CDR3 is TGCGCCAGCAGCCAAGAACTAGGGGGCGGGGGGCACACCGGGGAGCTGTTTTTT. This gives the protein CASSQELGGGGHTGELFF.